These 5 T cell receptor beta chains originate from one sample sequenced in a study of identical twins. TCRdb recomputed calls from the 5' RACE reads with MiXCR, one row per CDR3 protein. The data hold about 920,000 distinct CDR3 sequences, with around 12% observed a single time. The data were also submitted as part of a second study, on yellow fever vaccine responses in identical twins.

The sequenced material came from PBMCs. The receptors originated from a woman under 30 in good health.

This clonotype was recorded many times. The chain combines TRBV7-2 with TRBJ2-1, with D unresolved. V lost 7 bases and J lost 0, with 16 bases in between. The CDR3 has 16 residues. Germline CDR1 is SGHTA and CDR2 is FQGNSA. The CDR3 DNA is TGTGCCAGCAATACACCCATTCTAAGCTCCTACAATGAGCAGTTCTTC. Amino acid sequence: CASNTPILSSYNEQFF.

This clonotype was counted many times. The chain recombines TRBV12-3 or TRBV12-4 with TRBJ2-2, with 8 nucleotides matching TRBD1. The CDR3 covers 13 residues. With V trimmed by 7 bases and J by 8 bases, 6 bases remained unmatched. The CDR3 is CASTDRVGGELFF. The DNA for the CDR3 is TGTGCCAGCACGGACAGGGTCGGGGGGGAGCTGTTTTTT.

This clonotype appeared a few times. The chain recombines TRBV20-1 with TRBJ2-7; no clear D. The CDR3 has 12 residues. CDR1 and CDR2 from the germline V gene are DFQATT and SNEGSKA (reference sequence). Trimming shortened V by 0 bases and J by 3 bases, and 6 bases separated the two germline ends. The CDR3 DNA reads TGCAGTGCTAGAGAACAGTACTACGAGCAGTACTTC. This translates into CSAREQYYEQYF.

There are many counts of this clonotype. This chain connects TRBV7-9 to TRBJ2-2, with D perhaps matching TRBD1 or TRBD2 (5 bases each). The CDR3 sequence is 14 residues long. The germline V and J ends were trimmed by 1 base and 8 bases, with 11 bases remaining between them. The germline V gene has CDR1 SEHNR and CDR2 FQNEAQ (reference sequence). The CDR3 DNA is TGTGCCAGCAGCTTAGGACGAGGGACGGGGGAGCTGTTTTTT. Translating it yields CASSLGRGTGELFF.

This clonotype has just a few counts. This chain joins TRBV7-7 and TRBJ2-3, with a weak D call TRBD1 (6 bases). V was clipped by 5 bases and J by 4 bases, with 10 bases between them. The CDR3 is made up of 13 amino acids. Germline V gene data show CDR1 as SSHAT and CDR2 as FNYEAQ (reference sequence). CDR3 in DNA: TGTGCCAGCAGCACAGGGTTCCCAGATACGCAGTATTTT. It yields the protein CASSTGFPDTQYF.